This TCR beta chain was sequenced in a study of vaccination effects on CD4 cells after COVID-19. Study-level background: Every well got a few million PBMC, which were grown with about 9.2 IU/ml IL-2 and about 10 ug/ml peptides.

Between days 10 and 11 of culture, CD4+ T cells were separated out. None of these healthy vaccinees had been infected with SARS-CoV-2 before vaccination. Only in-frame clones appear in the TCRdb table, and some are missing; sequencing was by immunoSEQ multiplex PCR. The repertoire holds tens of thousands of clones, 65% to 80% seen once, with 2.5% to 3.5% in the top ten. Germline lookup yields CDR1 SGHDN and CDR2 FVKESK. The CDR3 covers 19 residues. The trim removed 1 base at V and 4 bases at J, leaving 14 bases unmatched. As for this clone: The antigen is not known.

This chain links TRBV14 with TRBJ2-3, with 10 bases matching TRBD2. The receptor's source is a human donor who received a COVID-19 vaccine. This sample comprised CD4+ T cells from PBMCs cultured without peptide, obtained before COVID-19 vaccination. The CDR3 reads CASSQVRGGLAGVSDTQYF. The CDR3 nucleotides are TGTGCCAGCAGCCAAGTCAGAGGTGGGCTAGCGGGGGTTTCAGATACGCAGTATTTT.